This TCR beta chain was obtained from a study of blood T cell repertoires in COVID-19. In the study overall: Donors in the United States, Italy and Spain gave samples during acute or convalescent COVID-19. T cells, B-cell-depleted T cells, or PBMCs provided the cDNA or gDNA that served as material.

The CDR3 is 15 residues long. The V end lost 0 bases, the J end lost 4 bases, and 12 bases lay between the germline ends. Germline values: CDR1 LGHNT, CDR2 FRNRAP. As processed by the authors: The authors estimated nucleated cell counts from reference gene primer amplification. Using immunoSEQ multiplex PCR, the repertoire was profiled, and TCRdb retains in-frame clones only, with some absent. The V and J calls and clone size are taken from that table; D and trimming were inferred from the DNA. The sample carries around 150,000 clones, about 74% recorded once. This TCR derives from a man in his fifties or sixties with acute or convalescent COVID-19. The gene calls are TRBV12-5 and TRBJ1-2; no reliable D call. The sequencing sample was made of peripheral blood. The CDR3 is CASGLVDGAIYGYTF. The CDR3 nucleotides are TGTGCTAGTGGTTTGGTCGACGGAGCCATCTATGGCTACACCTTC.